This T cell receptor (beta chain) was sequenced in a study of tissue T cells after allogeneic stem cell transplantation. Study results and limitations: Anatomically similar tissues had similar TCR repertoires within each patient. Shared clones across patients were few; motif clustering revealed tissue-specific shared signatures.

Adult allogeneic hematopoietic cell transplant recipients with steroid-refractory graft-versus-host disease were prospectively enrolled for research autopsy. Gastrointestinal graft-versus-host disease was present in all patients, each treated with several therapy lines. Survey-depth TCRbeta CDR3 sequencing reported V/J genes and productive frequencies. Some clones are missing from TCRdb's copy, which holds only in-frame ones; the method was immunoSEQ multiplex PCR. The sample lists a few thousand clones, 75% seen once, with under 25% in the top ten. The CDR3 contains 14 residues. CDR1 is SGHDT and CDR2 is YYEEEE in the germline V gene. Trimming shortened V by 0 bases and J by 4 bases, and 8 bases separated the two germline ends. This clone is a singleton in its sample. Its antigen remains unidentified.

The TCR was taken from a male patient aged 60 or older with steroid-refractory graft-versus-host disease after an allogeneic stem cell transplant. Some T cells may possibly be graft donor cells. This chain joins TRBV5-6 and TRBJ1-3; D ambiguous. Sequencing was performed on small intestine tissue, taken at autopsy. CDR3 nucleotides: TGTGCCAGCAGCTTGGGCTGGGCAGGAAACACCATATATTTT. This codes for CASSLGWAGNTIYF.